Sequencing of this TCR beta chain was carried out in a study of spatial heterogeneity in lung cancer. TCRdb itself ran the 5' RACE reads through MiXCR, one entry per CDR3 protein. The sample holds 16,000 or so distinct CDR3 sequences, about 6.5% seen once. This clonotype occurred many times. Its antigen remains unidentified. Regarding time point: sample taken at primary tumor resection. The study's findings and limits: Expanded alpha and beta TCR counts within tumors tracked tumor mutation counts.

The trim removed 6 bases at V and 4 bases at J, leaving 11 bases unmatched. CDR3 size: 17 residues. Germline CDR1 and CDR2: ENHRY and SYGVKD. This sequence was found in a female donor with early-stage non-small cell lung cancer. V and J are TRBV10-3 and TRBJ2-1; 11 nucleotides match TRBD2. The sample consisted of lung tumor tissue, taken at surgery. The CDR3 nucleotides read TGTGCCATCAGCGGCGGCCCTAGCGGGGGGCCTTACAATGAGCAGTTCTTC. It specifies CAISGGPSGGPYNEQFF.